The 28 T cell receptor beta chains below come from one sample, sequenced in a study of cytomegalovirus exposure and HLA in healthy donors. PCR primers comprised 60 Vbeta and 13 Jbeta primers. Measured with immunoSEQ multiplex PCR; TCRdb has only the in-frame clones, and not every one. The sample comprises roughly 100,000 clones, over 65% of which are singletons, and about 2.5% rests with the top ten. Sample: PBMCs. The origin of the receptors is a man aged 35 to 55 in good health and CMV-seronegative.

The chain uses TRBV7-9 and TRBJ2-3; D perhaps matches TRBD2 (6 bases). The CDR3 length is 14 residues. V was cut by 8 bases and J by 0 bases, with 12 bases left in between. Germline V CDR1 and CDR2: SEHNR, FQNEAQ (reference sequence). CDR3 nucleotides: TGTGCCAGCCACCCGGGGGTTAGCACAGATACGCAGTATTTT. Amino acid sequence: CASHPGVSTDTQYF.

This clone has only a few counts. The chain recombines TRBV9 with TRBJ1-1; D gene uncertain. The V end lost 3 bases, the J end lost 0 bases, and 6 bases lay between the germline ends. The CDR3 runs to 13 residues. Looked up from germline, CDR1 is SGDLS and CDR2 is YYNGEE. CDR3 protein: CASSGSLNTEAFF. CDR3 DNA: TGTGCCAGCAGCGGTTCCTTGAACACTGAAGCTTTCTTT.

This sequence joins TRBV6-5 and TRBJ2-3, with 13 bases lining up with TRBD2. J gave up 6 bases and V 2 bases, and 2 bases lay outside the gene matches. Per germline, CDR1 MNHEY and CDR2 SVGAGI. The CDR3 spans 15 residues. The CDR3 loop reads CASSYTSGGVDTQYF. CDR3 sequence (DNA): TGTGCCAGCAGTTACACTAGCGGGGGGGTGGATACGCAGTATTTT.

This clone was seen a few times. This chain joins TRBV19 and TRBJ2-7; D might be TRBD1 (5 bases). V dropped 1 base and J dropped 5 bases, with 15 bases sitting between them. CDR1 and CDR2 (germline): LNHDA, SQIVND (reference sequence). CDR3 length: 15 residues. In DNA, the CDR3 is TGTGCCAGTAGTATAGTCGGGCAGGGTATACACGAGCAGTACTTC. It encodes CASSIVGQGIHEQYF.

This sequence joins TRBV7-8 and TRBJ2-7, with 8 bases identical to TRBD1. V dropped 0 bases and J dropped 0; count of bases not matched to a gene: 7. The CDR3 runs 17 residues. Per germline, CDR1 SGHVS and CDR2 FQNEAQ. The CDR3 bases are TGTGCCAGCAGCTTAGCCCCTTGGACAGGGAGCTCCTACGAGCAGTACTTC. Translated, it gives CASSLAPWTGSSYEQYF.

The chain couples TRBV5-6 to TRBJ2-3; TRBD2 might be the D (6 bases). The CDR3 length is 14 residues. Looked up from germline, CDR1 is SGHDT and CDR2 is YYEEEE. V was cut by 6 bases and J by 1 base, with 12 bases left in between. CDR3 loop: CASTGGARTDTQYF. The CDR3 bases are TGTGCCAGCACCGGAGGGGCCCGCACAGATACGCAGTATTTT.

The chain recombines TRBV19 with TRBJ1-1; D possibly corresponds to TRBD1 (6 bases). The CDR3 runs to 13 residues. V was pared by 7 bases and J by 1 base, with 10 bases between. Germline V CDR1 and CDR2: LNHDA, SQIVND (reference sequence). CDR3 sequence reads: CASTETGNTEAFF. DNA for the CDR3: TGTGCCAGTACCGAGACAGGGAACACTGAAGCTTTCTTT.

The chain has TRBV5-1 and TRBJ2-2; TRBD2 agrees at 7 bases. The CDR3 runs to 16 residues. Germline lookup yields CDR1 SGHRS and CDR2 YFSETQ. With 6 bases clipped from V and 9 bases from J, the junction kept 17 bases outside the gene matches. The CDR3 reads CASKIRESQAGRELFF. The CDR3 nucleotides read TGCGCCAGCAAGATACGCGAGAGCCAAGCGGGGAGGGAGCTGTTTTTT.

This clone was counted between two and nine times. The chain is built from TRBV6-5 and TRBJ2-5; perhaps TRBD2 as D (6 bases). This CDR3 is built from 15 residues. The ends were cut back, 6 bases at V and 7 bases at J, with 21 bases in the middle. Per germline, CDR1 MNHEY and CDR2 SVGAGI. Here the CDR3 DNA reads TGTGCCAGCAGCCCTAGACTAGACCAACCCCGGACCCAGTACTTC. Translation gives CASSPRLDQPRTQYF.

V and J are TRBV6-5 and TRBJ2-3, with TRBD1 matching 8 bases. CDR1 and CDR2 from the germline V gene are MNHEY and SVGAGI. Germline trimming cut 3 bases from V and 2 bases from J; bases unmatched to any gene: 7. The CDR3 consists of 16 residues. The DNA of the CDR3 is TGTGCCAGCAGTTATTCCGGGACAGGCAACACAGATACGCAGTATTTT. Its protein product is CASSYSGTGNTDTQYF.

With respect to this clone: A read error may produce the germline difference seen at one junction end. The chain is built from TRBV7-9 and TRBJ1-6, with D unclear. CDR3 size: 14 residues. Looked up from germline, CDR1 is SEHNR and CDR2 is FQNEAQ (reference sequence). The CDR3 DNA reads as TGTTCCAGCAGCTTAATGTCTCGGGTTTCACCCCTCCACTTT. As protein: CSSSLMSRVSPLHF.

In its sample, this clone was seen once. The chain recombines TRBV25-1 with TRBJ1-2; 10 nucleotides align to TRBD1. V trimming: 10 bases; J trimming: 7 bases; junction bases outside the gene matches: 9. The CDR3 loop spans 13 amino acids. From germline, CDR1 is MGHDK and CDR2 SYGVNS. As DNA, the CDR3 is TGTGCCACTACGATGACAGGGGGCTGTGGCTACACCTTC. Its protein product is CATTMTGGCGYTF.

This chain joins TRBV6-5 and TRBJ1-2; the match to TRBD1 covers 7 bases. The trim removed 0 bases at V and 0 bases at J, leaving 4 bases unmatched. The CDR3 runs to 16 residues. In germline, CDR1 is MNHEY, CDR2 SVGAGI. The chain's CDR3 is CASSYSWDSTNYGYTF. CDR3 sequence (DNA): TGTGCCAGCAGTTACTCTTGGGACAGCACTAACTATGGCTACACCTTC.

This chain joins TRBV25-1 and TRBJ2-7, with 9 bases aligning to TRBD1. V was pared by 8 bases and J by 1 base, with 15 bases of the junction left unmatched. CDR3 length: 17 residues. Per the germline V gene, CDR1 is MGHDK and CDR2 is SYGVNS. The CDR3 region is CASASMDRGLPSYEQYF. DNA for the CDR3: TGTGCCAGCGCCTCGATGGACAGGGGACTACCTTCCTACGAGCAGTACTTC.

The chain joins TRBV7-2 to TRBJ2-3; possibly TRBD2 for D (6 bases). Germline CDR1 and CDR2: SGHTA and FQGNSA. Deletions cut 3 bases from V and 3 bases from J, with 13 bases between. The CDR3 runs to 15 residues. DNA for the CDR3: TGTGCCAGCAGCTTGTCTCTAGCGACAACAGATACGCAGTATTTT. Amino acid sequence: CASSLSLATTDTQYF.

This clone showed up just once. The genes are TRBV5-4 and TRBJ2-1; tentative D call: TRBD1 (6 bases). Trimming left V 0 bases short and J 1 base short, with 17 bases between. This CDR3 contains 18 residues. Germline CDR1 SGHNT, CDR2 YYREEE (reference sequence). CDR3 sequence (DNA): TGTGCCAGCAGCTTGGTGGAGGCAGGGGCCCTTTCCTACAATGAGCAGTTCTTC. Translating it yields CASSLVEAGALSYNEQFF.

Points on this clone: One junction end does not reproduce the germline sequence, and a read error may be involved. The rearrangement joins TRBV7-9 to TRBJ1-2, with a tentative D call TRBD1 (6 bases). This CDR3 contains 12 residues. CDR1 is SEHNR, CDR2 FQNEAQ, per germline (reference sequence). For the CDR3, the DNA is TGTTCCAGCAGCCCAGGGGTGAACGGCTACACCTTC. Protein sequence: CSSSPGVNGYTF.

The chain employs TRBV15 and TRBJ2-1; D not certain. Trimming removed 0 bases from V and 9 bases from J, with 9 bases in between. The CDR3 is 13 residues long. Germline V CDR1 and CDR2: LNHNV, YYDKDF (reference sequence). The CDR3 sequence: CATSREWAPEQFF. CDR3 DNA: TGTGCCACCAGCAGAGAGTGGGCACCTGAGCAGTTCTTC.

J is TRBJ2-3 and V is TRBV5-1; 8 nucleotides agree with TRBD2. The V gene end was trimmed by 0 bases and the J gene end by 1 base; junction bases not matched to a gene: 4. CDR1 SGHRS and CDR2 YFSETQ come from the germline V gene. This CDR3 has 16 amino acids. The CDR3, as DNA: TGCGCCAGCAGCTTGGGTAGCGGGGTGGGCACAGATACGCAGTATTTT. Amino acids: CASSLGSGVGTDTQYF.

This chain links TRBV10-3 with TRBJ2-7, with 8 positions matching TRBD1. The junction had 6 bases not matched to a gene; V was cut back by 10 bases and J by 7 bases. CDR1 is ENHRY and CDR2 is SYGVKD in the germline V gene. The CDR3 is made up of 11 amino acids. CDR3 loop: CATLDREEQYF. In DNA form, the CDR3 reads TGTGCCACCCTGGACAGGGAAGAGCAGTACTTC.

The chain joins TRBV19 to TRBJ2-5, with D uncertain. Germline V gene lookup returns CDR1 LNHDA and CDR2 SQIVND (reference sequence). The CDR3 totals 11 residues. V was pared by 6 bases and J by 2 bases, with 4 bases between. The CDR3 spells CASSLQETQYF. CDR3 sequence (DNA): TGTGCCAGTAGCTTACAAGAGACCCAGTACTTC.

This chain links TRBV16 with TRBJ2-7; D may be TRBD1 (6 bases). Germline V gene data show CDR1 as KGHSY and CDR2 as FQNENV. The length of the CDR3 is 12 residues. V was cut by 5 bases and J by 3 bases, with 8 bases left in between. The CDR3 loop reads CASSAQGYEQYF. For the CDR3, the DNA is TGTGCCAGCAGCGCACAGGGCTACGAGCAGTACTTC.

The gene calls are TRBV4-3 and TRBJ2-1; 8 bases are shared with TRBD1. The CDR3 loop spans 15 amino acids. The germline CDR1 and CDR2 sequences are LGHNA and YSLEER. V shed 0 bases and J 6 bases; nucleotides not matched to a gene: 4. The CDR3: CASSQEGTGGNEQFF. CDR3 in DNA: TGCGCCAGCAGCCAAGAAGGAACAGGGGGCAATGAGCAGTTCTTC.

The gene calls are TRBV2 and TRBJ2-3; 8 bases line up with TRBD2. Trimming cost V 6 bases and J 6 bases; bases outside gene matches: 14. In germline, CDR1 is SNHLY, CDR2 FYNNEI. There are 16 residues in the CDR3. The CDR3 region has the DNA TGTGCCAGCAGCCCCGGGGGGGGGCAGGGCTGGGATACGCAGTATTTT. Its protein product is CASSPGGGQGWDTQYF.

The chain joins TRBV4-3 to TRBJ2-1; the match to TRBD2 covers 9 bases. V lost 4 bases and J lost 5; bases outside the gene matches: 3. The length of the CDR3 is 14 residues. Germline loops: CDR1 LGHNA, CDR2 YSLEER. The CDR3 DNA sequence: TGCGCCAGCAGCCCGGGACTAGCCCACAATGAGCAGTTCTTC. It encodes CASSPGLAHNEQFF.

The chain joins TRBV12-5 to TRBJ2-7; tentatively, D is TRBD2 (6 bases). Germline CDR1 reads LGHNT; CDR2 reads FRNRAP. V lost 5 bases and J 7 bases, leaving 9 bases between the germline ends. CDR3 length equals 11 residues. CDR3 coding DNA: TGTGCTAGTGGTGGAGGGCGAGAGCAGTACTTC. Its translation is CASGGGREQYF.

The chain couples TRBV10-2 to TRBJ1-1; TRBD1 agrees at 8 bases. CDR3 length equals 13 residues. CDR1 WSHSY and CDR2 SAAADI come from the germline V gene. The V and J ends lost 7 bases and 3 bases, in that order; junction bases with no gene match: 4. The CDR3 region is CASNGQGYTEAFF. Here the CDR3 DNA reads TGCGCCAGCAATGGACAGGGTTACACTGAAGCTTTCTTT.

The chain has TRBV7-9 and TRBJ2-5; maybe TRBD2 (5 bases). The germline gives CDR1 SEHNR, CDR2 FQNEAQ (reference sequence). Deletions cut 5 bases from V and 5 bases from J, with 21 bases between. The CDR3 spans 16 residues. CDR3 residues: CASSPRWSGERETQYF. CDR3 bases: TGTGCCAGCAGCCCCCGGTGGAGTGGGGAGAGGGAGACCCAGTACTTC. The full variable domain, with the rest looked up from reference TRBV7-9 and TRBJ2-5, is DTGVSQNPRHKITKRGQNVTFRCDPISEHNRLYWYRQTLGQGPEFLTYFQNEAQLEKSRLLSDRFSAERPKGSFSTLEIQRTEQGDSAMYLCASSPRWSGERETQYFGPGTRLLVL.